A single sample is the source of the 14 T cell receptor beta chains below, sequenced in a study of blood T cell repertoires in COVID-19. Repertoires were generated with immunoSEQ multiplex PCR, while TCRdb's copy carries only in-frame clones and drops some. The profile shows roughly 320,000 clones, around 85% of them singletons. The sample was peripheral blood. The origin of the receptors is a human donor in a cohort sampled during active COVID-19.

This clone was seen a few times. V gene TRBV19 combines with J gene TRBJ1-5; D gene unclear. The V end was cut by 6 bases, the J end by 6 bases, with 21 bases between. The length of the CDR3 is 16 residues. From germline, CDR1 is LNHDA and CDR2 SQIVND (reference sequence). DNA for the CDR3: TGTGCCAGTAGCCCCCGGGATCCTAAGCCTTCTCAGCCCCAGCATTTT. Its protein product is CASSPRDPKPSQPQHF.

Turning to this clone: A junction boundary mismatches the germline segment, possibly from a read error. The chain is built from TRBV7-2 and TRBJ2-6; 7 bases map to TRBD1. Germline V gene sequence: CDR1 SGHTA, CDR2 FQGNSA. The CDR3 consists of 19 residues. The CDR3: CASSYLRDRALKGANVLTF. The CDR3 DNA follows: TGTGCCAGTAGCTACCTCCGGGACAGAGCCTTGAAAGGGGCCAACGTCCTGACTTTC.

The CDR3 bases are TGTGCCAGCAGTTACTCCCTCGATGAAAAACTGTTTTTT. Its translation is CASSYSLDEKLFF. The rearrangement joins TRBV6-6 to TRBJ1-4; no clear D. Germline loops: CDR1 MNHNY, CDR2 SVGAGI (reference sequence). CDR3 length: 13 amino acids. V lost 0 bases and J 6 bases, leaving 5 bases between the germline ends.

The J gene is TRBJ2-2, the V gene TRBV3-1 (or the pseudogene TRBV3-2); TRBD1 matches 8 bases. From germline, CDR1 is LGHDT and CDR2 YNNKEL (reference sequence). After removal of 0 bases from V and 0 bases from J, the junction contained 9 bases not matched to a gene. The CDR3 has 19 amino acids. The CDR3 region is CASSQDRQGIFANTGELFF. The CDR3 bases are TGTGCCAGCAGCCAAGACCGACAGGGGATTTTTGCGAACACCGGGGAGCTGTTTTTT.

The genes are TRBV25-1 and TRBJ1-3; the D is unclear. The germline V and J ends were trimmed by 3 bases and 3 bases, with 12 bases remaining between them. The CDR3 runs 15 residues. Per germline, CDR1 MGHDK and CDR2 SYGVNS. The CDR3 sequence: CASSEGRPLGNTIYF. CDR3 DNA sequence: TGTGCCAGCAGTGAGGGCCGTCCACTTGGAAACACCATATATTTT.

The V gene is TRBV12-3 or TRBV12-4, the J gene TRBJ1-1; D unresolved. The CDR3 is 12 residues long. Trimming shortened V by 10 bases and J by 3 bases, and 12 bases separated the two germline ends. CDR3 amino acids: CATTGAYTEAFF. DNA of the CDR3: TGTGCCACCACCGGTGCTTACACTGAAGCTTTCTTT.

Regarding this clone: Within the sample, other DNA sequences also encode this same CDR3. The chain has TRBV4-2 and TRBJ1-2, with no clear D. CDR1 and CDR2 (germline): LGHNA, YNFKEQ. The CDR3 extends over 15 amino acids. Trimming removed 2 bases from V and 4 bases from J, with 14 bases in between. DNA for the CDR3: TGTGCCAGCAGCCAACGATTAACTGAGATCTATGGCTACACCTTC. This codes for CASSQRLTEIYGYTF.

The chain combines TRBV7-2 with TRBJ1-2; no clear D. Germline loops: CDR1 SGHTA, CDR2 FQGNSA. Trimming stripped 5 bases from V and 4 bases from J, with 17 bases between. The CDR3 runs to 15 residues. The CDR3: CASSTTGDLFYGYTF. The CDR3, as DNA: TGTGCCAGCAGCACAACGGGAGACCTCTTCTATGGCTACACCTTC.

The V gene is TRBV6-5, the J gene TRBJ1-2; no clear D. The V end was cut by 0 bases, the J end by 0 bases, with 5 bases between. The V gene's germline CDR1 is MNHEY and CDR2 SVGAGI. The CDR3 contains 14 residues. The CDR3 here is CASSYSVANYGYTF. In DNA form, the CDR3 reads TGTGCCAGCAGTTACTCTGTCGCTAACTATGGCTACACCTTC.

The J gene is TRBJ2-3, the V gene TRBV5-1; D gene unclear. Germline CDR1 is SGHRS and CDR2 is YFSETQ. The ends were cut back, 5 bases at V and 1 base at J, with 8 bases in the middle. CDR3 size: 13 residues. The CDR3 coding sequence is TGCGCCAGCAGATCTTCAGGCACAGATACGCAGTATTTT. Protein product: CASRSSGTDTQYF.

In its sample, this clone was seen a few times. The V call is TRBV7-2, the J call TRBJ2-1, with 9 nucleotides matching TRBD2. The CDR3 is 15 residues long. The trim removed 1 base at V and 10 bases at J, leaving 8 bases unmatched. Germline values: CDR1 SGHTA, CDR2 FQGNSA. The CDR3 protein is CASSLGSGGTVEQFF. DNA for the CDR3: TGTGCCAGCAGCTTAGGGAGCGGGGGGACCGTCGAGCAGTTCTTC.

The chain joins TRBV6-2 or TRBV6-3 to TRBJ2-7; a weak D match, TRBD1 (5 bases). V was cut by 5 bases and J by 4 bases, with 9 bases left in between. Per the germline V gene, CDR1 is MNHEY and CDR2 is SVGEGT. The CDR3 has 12 amino acids. Here the CDR3 DNA reads TGTGCCAGCAGTACGACAGTATACGAGCAGTACTTC. It yields the protein CASSTTVYEQYF.

This clone was detected many times. The rearrangement links TRBV4-1 to TRBJ1-5; 8 bases map to TRBD1. V lost 4 bases and J lost 5; bases outside the gene matches: 4. CDR3 size: 14 residues. The germline gives CDR1 MGHRA, CDR2 YSYEKL. The CDR3 DNA sequence: TGCGCCAGCAGCCGGCAGGGGGCAGATCAGCCCCAGCATTTT. It is translated as CASSRQGADQPQHF.

The gene calls are TRBV5-1 and TRBJ2-1, with 7 bases matching TRBD2. This CDR3 comprises 15 residues. The germline CDR1 and CDR2 sequences are SGHRS and YFSETQ. Losses at the gene ends were 4 bases for V and 6 bases for J; bases not matched to a gene: 10. CDR3 sequence: CASSPRAGRPNEQFF. CDR3 nucleotides: TGCGCCAGCAGCCCCAGAGCGGGGAGACCCAATGAGCAGTTCTTC.